These T cell receptor beta chains were read from a single sample in a study of breast tumors, draining lymph nodes, adjacent tissues. Using its own MiXCR run on the multiplex PCR reads, TCRdb lists one record per CDR3 protein. Of approximately 190,000 distinct CDR3 sequences in the sample, roughly 31% were seen once. Specimen: axillary lymph node tissue. These receptors originate from a female donor with breast cancer. Some clones in this sample may be carry-over from other donors' samples. Each CDR3 is given with its conserved first and last residue.

J | length | V | CDR3
TRBJ1-1 | 14 | TRBV2 | CASRPVGLTIEAFF
TRBJ1-2 | 13 | TRBV9 | CASSHRAPRSYTF
TRBJ2-7 | 14 | TRBV7-3 | CASSRLAGGVEQYF
TRBJ2-3 | 16 | TRBV7-3 | CASSASGGVSTDTQYF
TRBJ2-5 | 14 | TRBV19 | CASSTTGGDETQYF
TRBJ1-4 | 14 | TRBV25-1 | CASSGLGTARKLFF
TRBJ2-3 | 17 | TRBV30 | CAWSVGGLPNFADTQYF
TRBJ1-2 | 12 | TRBV20-1 | CSGLTGVYGYTF
TRBJ2-1 | 16 | TRBV6-2/TRBV6-3 | CASRRDRDFAYNEQFF
TRBJ2-5 | 16 | TRBV7-6 | CASSPSPSLGQETQYF